This T cell receptor (beta chain) was retrieved from a study of blood T cell repertoires in COVID-19. Background on the study: Acute and convalescent COVID-19 specimens originated in the United States, Italy and Spain. PBMCs, B-cell-depleted T cells, or T cells provided the cDNA or gDNA that made up the material.

The CDR3 extends over 14 amino acids. Germline lookup yields CDR1 GTSNPN and CDR2 SVGIG (reference sequence). J lost 7 bases, V lost 0 bases, and 7 bases had no gene match. The authors' processing: Reference gene primer amplification yielded estimated nucleated cell counts. The protocol was immunoSEQ multiplex PCR, while the TCRdb copy is restricted to in-frame clones and leaves out a portion. V and J calls and clone size follow that table, whereas D and trimming were derived from the DNA. The data contain about 140,000 clones, over 80% of them singletons. This clone was observed once. The TCR sequence derives from a human donor in a cohort sampled during active COVID-19. The chain recombines TRBV30 with TRBJ1-2; 8 positions match TRBD1. Sequencing was carried out using peripheral blood. In DNA form, the CDR3 reads TGTGCCTGGAGTGTACTCCGGACAGGGCTTGGCTACACCTTC. Protein sequence: CAWSVLRTGLGYTF.